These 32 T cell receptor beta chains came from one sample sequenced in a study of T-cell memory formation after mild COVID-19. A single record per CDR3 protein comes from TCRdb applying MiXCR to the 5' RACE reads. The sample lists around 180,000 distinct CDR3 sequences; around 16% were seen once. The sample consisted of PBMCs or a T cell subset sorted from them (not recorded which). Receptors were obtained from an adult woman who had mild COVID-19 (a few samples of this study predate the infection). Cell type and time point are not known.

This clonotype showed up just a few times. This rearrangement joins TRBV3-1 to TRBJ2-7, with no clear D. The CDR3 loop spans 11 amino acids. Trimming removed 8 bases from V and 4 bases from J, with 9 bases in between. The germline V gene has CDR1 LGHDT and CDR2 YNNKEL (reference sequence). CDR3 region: CASGRNYEQYF. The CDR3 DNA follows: TGTGCCAGCGGCCGCAATTACGAGCAGTACTTC.

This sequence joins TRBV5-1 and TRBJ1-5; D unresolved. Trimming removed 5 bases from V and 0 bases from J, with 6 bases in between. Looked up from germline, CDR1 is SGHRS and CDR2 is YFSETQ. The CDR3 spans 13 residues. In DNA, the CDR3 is TGCGCCAGCAGGAGAGATAGCAATCAGCCCCAGCATTTT. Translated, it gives CASRRDSNQPQHF. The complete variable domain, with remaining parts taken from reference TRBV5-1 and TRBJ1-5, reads KAGVTQTPRYLIKTRGQQVTLSCSPISGHRSVSWYQQTPGQGLQFLFEYFSETQRNKGNFPGRFSGRQFSNSRSEMNVSTLELGDSALYLCASRRDSNQPQHFGDGTRLSIL.

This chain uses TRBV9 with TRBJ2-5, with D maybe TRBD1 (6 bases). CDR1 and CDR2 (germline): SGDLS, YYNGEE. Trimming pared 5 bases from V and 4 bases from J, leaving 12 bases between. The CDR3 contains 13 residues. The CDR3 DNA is TGTGCCAGCAGACCAACAGGGTCAGAGACCCAGTACTTC. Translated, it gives CASRPTGSETQYF.

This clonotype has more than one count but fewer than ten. The CDR3 DNA is TGTGCCAGCAGCTTAGCAGAGGTCCGGACACCGAACACCGGGGAGCTGTTTTTT. Protein product: CASSLAEVRTPNTGELFF. The chain joins TRBV7-6 to TRBJ2-2, with a possible D match to TRBD1 (5 bases). Looked up from germline, CDR1 is SGHVS and CDR2 is FNYEAQ. V lost 0 bases, J lost 0 bases, and 14 bases lay in between. This CDR3 spans 18 amino acids.

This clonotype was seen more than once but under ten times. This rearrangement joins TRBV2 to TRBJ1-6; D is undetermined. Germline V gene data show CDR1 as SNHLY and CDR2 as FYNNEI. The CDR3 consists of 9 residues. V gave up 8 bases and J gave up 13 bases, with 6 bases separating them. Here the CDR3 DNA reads TGTGCCAGCGGTGGCCCCCTCCACTTT. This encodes CASGGPLHF. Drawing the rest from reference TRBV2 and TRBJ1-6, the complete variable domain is EPEVTQTPSHQVTQMGQEVILRCVPISNHLYFYWYRQILGQKVEFLVSFYNNEISEKSEIFDDQFSVERPDGSNFTLKIRSTKLEDSAMYFCASGGPLHFGNGTRLTVT.

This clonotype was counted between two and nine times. CDR3 sequence reads: CASSKTGVGANVLTF. As DNA, the CDR3 is TGTGCCAGCAGTAAAACAGGGGTAGGGGCCAACGTCCTGACTTTC. J is TRBJ2-6 and V is TRBV6-5; 7 nucleotides agree with TRBD1. The CDR3 runs to 15 residues. The germline V gene encodes CDR1 MNHEY and CDR2 SVGAGI. The trim removed 5 bases at V and 4 bases at J, leaving 5 bases unmatched.

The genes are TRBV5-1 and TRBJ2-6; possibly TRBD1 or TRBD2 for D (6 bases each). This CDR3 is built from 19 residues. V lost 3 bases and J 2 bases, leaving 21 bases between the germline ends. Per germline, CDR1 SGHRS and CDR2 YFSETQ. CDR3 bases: TGCGCCAGCAGCTATCCGGCGGAGGGGGGACCTGCTGGGGCCAACGTCCTGACTTTC. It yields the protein CASSYPAEGGPAGANVLTF.

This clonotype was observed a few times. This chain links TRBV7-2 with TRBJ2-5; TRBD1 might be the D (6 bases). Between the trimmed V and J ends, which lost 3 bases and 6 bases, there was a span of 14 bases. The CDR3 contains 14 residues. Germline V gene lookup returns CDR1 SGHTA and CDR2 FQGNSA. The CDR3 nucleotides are TGTGCCAGCAGCTTCGGACAGATATGGAAGACCCAGTACTTC. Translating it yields CASSFGQIWKTQYF. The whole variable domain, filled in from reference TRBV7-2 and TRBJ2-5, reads GAGVSQSPSNKVTEKGKDVELRCDPISGHTALYWYRQSLGQGLEFLIYFQGNSAPDKSGLPSDRFSAERTGGSVSTLTIQRTQQEDSAVYLCASSFGQIWKTQYFGPGTRLLVL.

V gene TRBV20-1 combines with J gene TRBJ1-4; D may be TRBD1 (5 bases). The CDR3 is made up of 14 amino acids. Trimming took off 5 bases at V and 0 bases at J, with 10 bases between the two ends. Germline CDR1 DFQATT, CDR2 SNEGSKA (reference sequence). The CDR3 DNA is TGCAGTGCTGGGGACGGATCAACTAATGAAAAACTGTTTTTT. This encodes CSAGDGSTNEKLFF.

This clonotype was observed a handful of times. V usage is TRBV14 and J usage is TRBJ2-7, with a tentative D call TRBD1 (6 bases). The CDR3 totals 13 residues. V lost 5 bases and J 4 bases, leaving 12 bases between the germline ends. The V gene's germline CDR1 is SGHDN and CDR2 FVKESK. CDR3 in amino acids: CASSSYRVYEQYF. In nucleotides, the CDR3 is TGTGCCAGCAGCTCCTACAGGGTTTACGAGCAGTACTTC. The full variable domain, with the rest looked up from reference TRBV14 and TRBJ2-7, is EAGVTQFPSHSVIEKGQTVTLRCDPISGHDNLYWYRRVMGKEIKFLLHFVKESKQDESGMPNNRFLAERTGGTYSTLKVQPAELEDSGVYFCASSSYRVYEQYFGPGTRLTVT.

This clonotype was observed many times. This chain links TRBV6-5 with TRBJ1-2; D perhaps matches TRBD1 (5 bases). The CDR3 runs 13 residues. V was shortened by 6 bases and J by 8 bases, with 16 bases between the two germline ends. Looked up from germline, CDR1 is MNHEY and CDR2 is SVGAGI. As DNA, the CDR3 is TGTGCCAGCAGAACACCCGGGGGGAAAGGCTACACCTTC. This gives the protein CASRTPGGKGYTF.

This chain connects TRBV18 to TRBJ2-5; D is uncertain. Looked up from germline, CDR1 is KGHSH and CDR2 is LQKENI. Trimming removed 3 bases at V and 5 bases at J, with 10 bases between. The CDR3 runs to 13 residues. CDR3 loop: CASSPGSKETQYF. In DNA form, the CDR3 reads TGTGCCAGCTCACCCGGATCTAAGGAGACCCAGTACTTC.

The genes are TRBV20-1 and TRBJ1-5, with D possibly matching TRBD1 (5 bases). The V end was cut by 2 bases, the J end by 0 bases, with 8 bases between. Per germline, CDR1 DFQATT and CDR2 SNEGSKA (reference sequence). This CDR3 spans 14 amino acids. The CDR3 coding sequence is TGCAGTGCTAGAAAGGGGCCTAGCAATCAGCCCCAGCATTTT. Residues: CSARKGPSNQPQHF.

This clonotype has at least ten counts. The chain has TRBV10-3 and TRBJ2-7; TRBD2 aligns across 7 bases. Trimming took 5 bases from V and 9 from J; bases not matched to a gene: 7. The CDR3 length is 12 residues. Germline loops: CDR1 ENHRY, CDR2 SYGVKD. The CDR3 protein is CAISQTPGGQYF. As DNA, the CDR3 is TGTGCCATCAGTCAGACTCCGGGAGGGCAGTACTTC.

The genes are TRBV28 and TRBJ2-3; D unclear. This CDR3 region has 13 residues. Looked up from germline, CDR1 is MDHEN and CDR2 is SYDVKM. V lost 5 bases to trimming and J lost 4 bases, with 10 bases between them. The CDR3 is CASSRVIADTQYF. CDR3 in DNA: TGTGCCAGCAGTCGTGTTATAGCAGATACGCAGTATTTT.

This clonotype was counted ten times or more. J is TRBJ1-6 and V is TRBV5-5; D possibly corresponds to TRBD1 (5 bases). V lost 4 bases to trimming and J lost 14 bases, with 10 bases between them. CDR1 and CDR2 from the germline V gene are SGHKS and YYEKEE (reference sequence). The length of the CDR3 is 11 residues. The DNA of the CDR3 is TGTGCCAGCAGCCCAGGGATCGCCCTCCACTTT. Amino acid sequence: CASSPGIALHF.

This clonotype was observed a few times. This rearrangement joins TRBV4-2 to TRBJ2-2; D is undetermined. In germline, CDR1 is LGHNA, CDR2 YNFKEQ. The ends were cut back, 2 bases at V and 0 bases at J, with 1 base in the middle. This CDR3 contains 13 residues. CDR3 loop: CASSQPNTGELFF. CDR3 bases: TGTGCCAGCAGCCAACCGAACACCGGGGAGCTGTTTTTT.

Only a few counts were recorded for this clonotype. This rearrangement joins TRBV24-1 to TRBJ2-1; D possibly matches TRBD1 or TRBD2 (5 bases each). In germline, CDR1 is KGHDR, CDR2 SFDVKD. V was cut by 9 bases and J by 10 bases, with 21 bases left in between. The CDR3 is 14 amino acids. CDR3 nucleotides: TGTGCCACCGAGGCCCGGGACCGCTGGGGAGAGCAGTTCTTC. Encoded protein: CATEARDRWGEQFF.

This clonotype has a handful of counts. DNA of the CDR3: TGTGCCAGTAGTACCCGAGGGGGTCGGGGCTATGGCTACACCTTC. Protein product: CASSTRGGRGYGYTF. The chain links TRBV19 to TRBJ1-2, with D perhaps TRBD1 (6 bases). Germline CDR1 is LNHDA and CDR2 is SQIVND (reference sequence). V was trimmed by 4 bases and J by 4 bases, leaving 16 bases between them. This CDR3 region has 15 residues.

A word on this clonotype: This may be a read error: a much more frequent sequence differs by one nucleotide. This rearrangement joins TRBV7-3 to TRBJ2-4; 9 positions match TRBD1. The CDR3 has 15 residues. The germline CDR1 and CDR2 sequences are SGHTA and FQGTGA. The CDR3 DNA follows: TGTTCCAGCAGCCTGGGACAGGGTGGGTTAAACATTCAGTACTTC. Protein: CSSSLGQGGLNIQYF.

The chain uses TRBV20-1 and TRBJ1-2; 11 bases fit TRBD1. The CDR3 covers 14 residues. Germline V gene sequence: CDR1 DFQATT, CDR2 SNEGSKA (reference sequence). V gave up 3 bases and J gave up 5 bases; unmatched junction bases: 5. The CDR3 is CSASDGQGAYGYTF. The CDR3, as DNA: TGCAGTGCTAGTGACGGACAGGGGGCGTATGGCTACACCTTC.

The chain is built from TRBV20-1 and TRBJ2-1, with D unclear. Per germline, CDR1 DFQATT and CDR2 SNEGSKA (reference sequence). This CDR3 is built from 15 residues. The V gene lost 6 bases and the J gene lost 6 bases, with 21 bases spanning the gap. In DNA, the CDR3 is TGCAGTGCATCCTCTCCCCCCCTAGGAAGCAATGAGCAGTTCTTC. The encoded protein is CSASSPPLGSNEQFF.

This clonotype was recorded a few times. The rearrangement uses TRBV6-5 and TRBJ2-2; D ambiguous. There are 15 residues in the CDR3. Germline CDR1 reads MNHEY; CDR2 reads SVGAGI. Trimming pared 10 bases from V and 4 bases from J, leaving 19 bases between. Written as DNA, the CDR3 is TGTGCCACTCGGATCGGGTCCGGTAGCACCGGGGAGCTGTTTTTT. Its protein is CATRIGSGSTGELFF.

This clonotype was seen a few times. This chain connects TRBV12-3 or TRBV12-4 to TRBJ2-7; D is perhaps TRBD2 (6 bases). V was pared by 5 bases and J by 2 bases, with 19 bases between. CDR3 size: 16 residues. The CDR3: CASSLGLRVGAYEQYF. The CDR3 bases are TGTGCCAGCAGTCTGGGACTTCGGGTAGGTGCCTACGAGCAGTACTTC.

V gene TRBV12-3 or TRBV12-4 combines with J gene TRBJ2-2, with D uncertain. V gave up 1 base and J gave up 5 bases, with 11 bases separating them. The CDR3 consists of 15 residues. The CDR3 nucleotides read TGTGCCAGCAGTTTAGATAATTCTTGGACCGGGGAGCTGTTTTTT. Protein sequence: CASSLDNSWTGELFF.

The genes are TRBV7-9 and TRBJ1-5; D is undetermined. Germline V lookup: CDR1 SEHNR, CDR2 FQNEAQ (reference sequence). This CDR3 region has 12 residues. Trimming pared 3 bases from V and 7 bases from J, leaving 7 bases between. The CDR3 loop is CASSLETQPQHF. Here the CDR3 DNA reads TGTGCCAGCAGCTTGGAGACGCAGCCCCAGCATTTT.

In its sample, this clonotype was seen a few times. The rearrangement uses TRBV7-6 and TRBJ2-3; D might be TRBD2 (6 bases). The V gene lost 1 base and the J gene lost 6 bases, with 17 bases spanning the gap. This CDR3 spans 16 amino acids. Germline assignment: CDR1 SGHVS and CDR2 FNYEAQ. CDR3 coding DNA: TGTGCCAGCAGCTTAGGGGGGGTACTAGCACTGGATACGCAGTATTTT. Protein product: CASSLGGVLALDTQYF.

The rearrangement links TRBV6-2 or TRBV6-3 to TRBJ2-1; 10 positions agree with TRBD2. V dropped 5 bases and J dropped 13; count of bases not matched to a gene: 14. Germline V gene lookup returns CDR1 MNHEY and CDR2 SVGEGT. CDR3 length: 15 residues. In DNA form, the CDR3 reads TGTGCCAGCAGTGACCCAAGAGCGGGGGGGTCGCCCCAGTTCTTC. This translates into CASSDPRAGGSPQFF.

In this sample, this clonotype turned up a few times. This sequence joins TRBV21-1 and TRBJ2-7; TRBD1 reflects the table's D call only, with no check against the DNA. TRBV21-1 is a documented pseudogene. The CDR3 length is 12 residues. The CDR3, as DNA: TGTGCCAGCACCCAACAGGGTGACGAGCAGTACTTC. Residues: CASTQQGDEQYF.

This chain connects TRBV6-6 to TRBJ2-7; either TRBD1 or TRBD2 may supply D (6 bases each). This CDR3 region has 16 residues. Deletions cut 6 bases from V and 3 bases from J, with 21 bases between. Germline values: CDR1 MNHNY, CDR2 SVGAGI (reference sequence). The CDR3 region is CASRREGGSGGYEQYF. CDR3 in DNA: TGTGCCAGCAGACGCGAGGGGGGAAGTGGCGGCTACGAGCAGTACTTC.

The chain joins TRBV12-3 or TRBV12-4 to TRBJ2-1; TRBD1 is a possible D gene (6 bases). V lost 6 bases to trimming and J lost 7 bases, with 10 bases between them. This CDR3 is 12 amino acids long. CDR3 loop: CASRTRGNEQFF. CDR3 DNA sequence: TGTGCCAGCAGGACGAGGGGGAATGAGCAGTTCTTC.

CDR3 in DNA: TGTGCCAGCAGTTACGGGTTCGAGCAGTACTTC. Its protein is CASSYGFEQYF. V is TRBV6-2 or TRBV6-3 and J is TRBJ2-7; D remains ambiguous. Germline V gene data show CDR1 as MNHEY and CDR2 as SVGEGT. This CDR3 is 11 amino acids long. Trimming left V 2 bases short and J 6 bases short, with 5 bases between.